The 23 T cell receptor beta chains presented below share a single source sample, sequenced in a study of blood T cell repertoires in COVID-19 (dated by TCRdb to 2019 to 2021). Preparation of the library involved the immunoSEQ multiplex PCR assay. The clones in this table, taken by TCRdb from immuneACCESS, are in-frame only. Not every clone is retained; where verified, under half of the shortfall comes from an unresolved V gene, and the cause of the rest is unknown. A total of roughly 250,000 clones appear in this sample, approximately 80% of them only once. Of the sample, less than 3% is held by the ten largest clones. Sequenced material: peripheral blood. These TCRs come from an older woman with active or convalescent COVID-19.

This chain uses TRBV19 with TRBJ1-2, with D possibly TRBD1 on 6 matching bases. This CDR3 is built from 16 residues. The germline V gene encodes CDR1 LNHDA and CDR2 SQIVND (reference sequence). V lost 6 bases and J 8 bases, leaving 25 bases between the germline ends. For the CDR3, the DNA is TGTGCCAGTAGCCTATTGGGTACAGGGCGGATGGAGGGCTACACCTTC. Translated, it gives CASSLLGTGRMEGYTF.

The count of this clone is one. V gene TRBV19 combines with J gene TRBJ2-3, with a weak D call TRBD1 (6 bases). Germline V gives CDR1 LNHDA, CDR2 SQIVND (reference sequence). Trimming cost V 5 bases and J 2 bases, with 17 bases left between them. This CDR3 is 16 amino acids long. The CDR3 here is CASSASTGYPTDTQYF. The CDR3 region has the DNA TGTGCCAGTAGTGCCTCTACAGGGTACCCCACAGATACGCAGTATTTT.

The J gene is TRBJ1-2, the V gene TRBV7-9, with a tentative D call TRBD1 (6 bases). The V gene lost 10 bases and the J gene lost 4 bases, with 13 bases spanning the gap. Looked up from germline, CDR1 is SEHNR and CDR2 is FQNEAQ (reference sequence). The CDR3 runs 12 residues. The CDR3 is CATLDSFYGYTF. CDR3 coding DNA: TGTGCCACCCTGGACAGCTTCTATGGCTACACCTTC.

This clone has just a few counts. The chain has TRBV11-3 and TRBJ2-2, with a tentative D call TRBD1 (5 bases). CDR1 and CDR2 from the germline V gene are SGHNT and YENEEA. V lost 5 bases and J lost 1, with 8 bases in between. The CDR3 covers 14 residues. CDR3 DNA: TGTGCCAGCAGCACAGACAGGAACACCGGGGAGCTGTTTTTT. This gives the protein CASSTDRNTGELFF.

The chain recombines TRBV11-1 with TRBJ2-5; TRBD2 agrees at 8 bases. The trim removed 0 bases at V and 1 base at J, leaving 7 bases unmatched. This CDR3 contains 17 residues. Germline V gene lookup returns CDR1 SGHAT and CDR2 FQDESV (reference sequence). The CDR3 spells CASSLAEIAGTQETQYF. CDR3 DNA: TGTGCCAGCAGCTTAGCGGAGATAGCGGGGACCCAAGAGACCCAGTACTTC. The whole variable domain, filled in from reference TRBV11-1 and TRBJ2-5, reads EAEVAQSPRYKITEKSQAVAFWCDPISGHATLYWYRQILGQGPELLVQFQDESVVDDSQLPKDRFSAERLKGVDSTLKIQPAELGDSAMYLCASSLAEIAGTQETQYFGPGTRLLVL.

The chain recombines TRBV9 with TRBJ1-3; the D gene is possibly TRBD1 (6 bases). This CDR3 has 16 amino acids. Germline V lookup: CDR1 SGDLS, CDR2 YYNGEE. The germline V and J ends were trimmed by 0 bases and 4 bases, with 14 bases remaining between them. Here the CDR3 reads CASSVDWAGTGNTIYF. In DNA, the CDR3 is TGTGCCAGCAGCGTAGATTGGGCAGGGACAGGAAACACCATATATTTT.

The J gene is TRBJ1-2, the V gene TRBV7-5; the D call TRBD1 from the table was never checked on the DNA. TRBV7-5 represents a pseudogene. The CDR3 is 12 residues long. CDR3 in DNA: TGTGCCAGCGGCCGTCAGGGGGACGGCTACACCTTC. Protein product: CASGRQGDGYTF.

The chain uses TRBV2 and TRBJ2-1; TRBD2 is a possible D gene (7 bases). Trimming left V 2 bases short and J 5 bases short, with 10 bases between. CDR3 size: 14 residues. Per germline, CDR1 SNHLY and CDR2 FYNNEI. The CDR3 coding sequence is TGTGCCAGCAGTGAACTGGGGGGGCACAATGAGCAGTTCTTC. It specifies CASSELGGHNEQFF.

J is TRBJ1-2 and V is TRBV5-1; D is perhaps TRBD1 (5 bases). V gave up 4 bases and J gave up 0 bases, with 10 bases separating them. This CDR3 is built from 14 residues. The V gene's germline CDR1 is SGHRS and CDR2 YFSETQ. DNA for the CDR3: TGCGCCAGCAGCGTTGACAGAGCTAACTATGGCTACACCTTC. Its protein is CASSVDRANYGYTF.

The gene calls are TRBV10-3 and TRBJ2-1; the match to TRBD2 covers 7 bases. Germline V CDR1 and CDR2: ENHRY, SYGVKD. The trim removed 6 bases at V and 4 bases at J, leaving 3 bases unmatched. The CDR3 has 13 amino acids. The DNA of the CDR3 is TGTGCCATCAGGGGAGGGGTATACAATGAGCAGTTCTTC. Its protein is CAIRGGVYNEQFF.

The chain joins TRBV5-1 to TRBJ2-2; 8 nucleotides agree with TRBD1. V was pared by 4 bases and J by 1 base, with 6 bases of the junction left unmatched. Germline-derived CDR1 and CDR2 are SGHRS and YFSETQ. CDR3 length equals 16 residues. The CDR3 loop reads CASSRVGQVNTGELFF. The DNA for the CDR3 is TGCGCCAGCAGCCGAGTGGGACAGGTGAACACCGGGGAGCTGTTTTTT.

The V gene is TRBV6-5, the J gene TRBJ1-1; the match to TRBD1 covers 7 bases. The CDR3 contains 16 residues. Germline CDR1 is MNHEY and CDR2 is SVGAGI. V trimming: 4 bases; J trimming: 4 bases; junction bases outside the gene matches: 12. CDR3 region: CASSSPGFQGVTEAFF. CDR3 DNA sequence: TGTGCCAGCAGTTCACCCGGTTTCCAGGGGGTCACTGAAGCTTTCTTT.

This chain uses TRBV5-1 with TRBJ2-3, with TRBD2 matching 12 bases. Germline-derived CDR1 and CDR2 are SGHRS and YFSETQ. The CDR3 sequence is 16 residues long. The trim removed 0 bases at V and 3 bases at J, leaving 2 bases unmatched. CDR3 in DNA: TGCGCCAGCAGCTTGGAACTAGCGGGGGGTACAGATACGCAGTATTTT. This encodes CASSLELAGGTDTQYF.

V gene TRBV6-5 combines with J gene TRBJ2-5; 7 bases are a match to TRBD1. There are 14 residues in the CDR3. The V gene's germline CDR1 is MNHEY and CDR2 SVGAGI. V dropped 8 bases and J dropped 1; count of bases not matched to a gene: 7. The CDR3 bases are TGTGCCAGCGCCTTAGGGGGCGGCCAAGAGACCCAGTACTTC. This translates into CASALGGGQETQYF.

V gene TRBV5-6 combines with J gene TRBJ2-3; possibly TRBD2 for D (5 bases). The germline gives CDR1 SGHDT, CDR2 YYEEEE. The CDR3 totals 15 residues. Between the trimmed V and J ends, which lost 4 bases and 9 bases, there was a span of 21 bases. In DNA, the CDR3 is TGTGCCAGCAGCCCGCGGGTCGGGCGGCGAGGCACGCAGTATTTT. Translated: CASSPRVGRRGTQYF.

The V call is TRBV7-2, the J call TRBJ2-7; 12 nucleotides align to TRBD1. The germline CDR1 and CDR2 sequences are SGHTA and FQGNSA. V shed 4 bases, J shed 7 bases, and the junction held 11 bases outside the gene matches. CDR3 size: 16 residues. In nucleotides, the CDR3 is TGTGCCAGCAGCTCGCTCTTCGGGACAGGGGGCGGTGAGCAGTACTTC. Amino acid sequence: CASSSLFGTGGGEQYF.

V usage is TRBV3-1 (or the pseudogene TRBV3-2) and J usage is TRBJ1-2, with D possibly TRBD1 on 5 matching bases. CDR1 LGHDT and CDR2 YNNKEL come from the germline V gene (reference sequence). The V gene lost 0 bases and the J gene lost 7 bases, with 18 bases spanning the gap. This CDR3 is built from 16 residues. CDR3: CASSQDVSRGTGGYTF. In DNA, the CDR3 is TGTGCCAGCAGCCAAGATGTTTCGCGGGGGACCGGTGGCTACACCTTC.

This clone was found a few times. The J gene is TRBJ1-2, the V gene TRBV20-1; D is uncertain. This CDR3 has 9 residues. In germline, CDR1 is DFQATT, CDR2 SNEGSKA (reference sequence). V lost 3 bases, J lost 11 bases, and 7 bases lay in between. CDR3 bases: TGCAGTGCTAGCCCCAGGTACACCTTC. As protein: CSASPRYTF.

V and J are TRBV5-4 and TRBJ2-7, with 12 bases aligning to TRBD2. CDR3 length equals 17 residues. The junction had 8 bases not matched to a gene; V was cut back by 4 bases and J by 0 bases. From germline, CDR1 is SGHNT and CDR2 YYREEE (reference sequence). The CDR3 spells CASSQGLAGSFSYEQYF. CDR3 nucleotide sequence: TGTGCCAGCAGCCAAGGACTAGCGGGGAGCTTCTCCTACGAGCAGTACTTC.

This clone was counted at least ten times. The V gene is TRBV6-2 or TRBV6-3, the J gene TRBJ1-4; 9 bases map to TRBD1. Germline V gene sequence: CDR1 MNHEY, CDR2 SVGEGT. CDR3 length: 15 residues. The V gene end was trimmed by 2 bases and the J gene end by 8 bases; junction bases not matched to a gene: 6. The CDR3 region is CASSYHRQGVEKLFF. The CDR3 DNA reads TGTGCCAGCAGTTACCATCGACAGGGGGTAGAAAAACTGTTTTTT.

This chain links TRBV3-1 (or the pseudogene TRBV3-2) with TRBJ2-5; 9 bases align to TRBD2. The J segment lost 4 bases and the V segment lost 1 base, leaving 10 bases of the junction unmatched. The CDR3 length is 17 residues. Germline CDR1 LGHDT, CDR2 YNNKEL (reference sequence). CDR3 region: CASSQGRGGLSRETQYF. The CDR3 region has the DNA TGTGCCAGCAGCCAAGGGCGGGGGGGCCTATCCCGAGAGACCCAGTACTTC.

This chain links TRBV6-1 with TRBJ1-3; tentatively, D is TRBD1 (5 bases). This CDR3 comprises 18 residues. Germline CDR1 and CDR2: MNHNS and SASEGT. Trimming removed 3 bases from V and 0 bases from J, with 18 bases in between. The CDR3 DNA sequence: TGTGCCAGCAGTGAGAGGCGACAGACCATTTTCTCTGGAAACACCATATATTTT. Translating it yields CASSERRQTIFSGNTIYF.

The CDR3 loop is CASSPGQGPDWYF. The CDR3, as DNA: TGTGCCAGCAGCCCGGGACAGGGCCCGGACTGGTACTTC. The chain is built from TRBV7-9 and TRBJ2-4, with TRBD1 matching 9 bases. The CDR3 is 13 amino acids. V gave up 5 bases and J gave up 15 bases; unmatched junction bases: 11. Germline assignment: CDR1 SEHNR and CDR2 FQNEAQ (reference sequence).